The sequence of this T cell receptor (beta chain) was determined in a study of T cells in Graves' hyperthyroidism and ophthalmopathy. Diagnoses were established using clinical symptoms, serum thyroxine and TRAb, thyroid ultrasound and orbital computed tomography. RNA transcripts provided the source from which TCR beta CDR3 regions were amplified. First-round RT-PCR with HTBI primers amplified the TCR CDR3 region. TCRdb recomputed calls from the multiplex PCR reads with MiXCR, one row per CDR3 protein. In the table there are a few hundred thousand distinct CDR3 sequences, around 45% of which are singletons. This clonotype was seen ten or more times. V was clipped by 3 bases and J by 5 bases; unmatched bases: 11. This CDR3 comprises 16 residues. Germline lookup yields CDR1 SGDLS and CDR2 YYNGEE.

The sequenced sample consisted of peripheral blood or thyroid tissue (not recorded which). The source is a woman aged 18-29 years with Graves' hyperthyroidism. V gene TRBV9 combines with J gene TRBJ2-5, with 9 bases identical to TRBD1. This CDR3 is CASSGVRDRESETQYF. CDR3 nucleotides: TGTGCCAGCAGCGGCGTCCGGGACAGGGAGAGCGAGACCCAGTACTTC.